Below, 23 T cell receptor beta chains from the same sample are listed, as sequenced in a study of blood T cells in healthy people across ages. A second PCR, run for about 7 to 11 cycles, used a sample-barcoded 5' primer plus a J-beta primer mix. A single record per CDR3 protein comes from TCRdb applying MiXCR to the 5' RACE reads. The sample lists around 650,000 distinct CDR3 sequences, approximately 29% occurring once. The sequenced sample was blood. These receptors were taken from a woman of 80 years or more in good health.

The chain uses TRBV6-2 or TRBV6-3 and TRBJ1-5; TRBD1 matches at 8 bases. Trimming cost V 0 bases and J 0 bases; bases outside gene matches: 10. CDR1 and CDR2 (germline): MNHEY, SVGEGT. The CDR3 has 19 residues. The DNA of the CDR3 is TGTGCCAGCAGTTACTCGCGCTCCGACAGGGGCCTTAGCAATCAGCCCCAGCATTTT. Its translation is CASSYSRSDRGLSNQPQHF.

Note on this clonotype: It may be a read error: a sequence one base away is much more abundant. The CDR3 carries no conserved terminal phenylalanine or tryptophan, so it likely arises from a read error. This sequence joins TRBV6-6 and TRBJ2-7, with TRBD1 as a possible D gene (5 bases). Trimming shortened V by 6 bases and J by 1 base, and 10 bases separated the two germline ends. This CDR3 spans 13 amino acids. Germline CDR1 is MNHNY and CDR2 is SVGAGI (reference sequence). The CDR3 protein is CASRFRQSYEQYL. The DNA for the CDR3 is TGTGCCAGCAGATTTAGACAGTCCTACGAGCAGTACTTA.

The sample holds a few counts of this clonotype. V is TRBV7-3 and J is TRBJ1-2, with 7 bases lining up with TRBD1. This CDR3 region has 15 residues. The germline gives CDR1 SGHTA, CDR2 FQGTGA. The junction had 8 bases not matched to a gene; V was cut back by 0 bases and J by 7 bases. The CDR3, as DNA: TGTGCCAGCAGCTTAACCCCGACAGGGTTTAGTGGCTACACCTTC. Protein product: CASSLTPTGFSGYTF.

V usage is TRBV30 and J usage is TRBJ2-1, with D perhaps matching TRBD1 or TRBD2 (5 bases each). V lost 2 bases to trimming and J lost 4 bases, with 12 bases between them. The CDR3 is 14 amino acids. CDR1 is GTSNPN and CDR2 is SVGIG in the germline V gene (reference sequence). CDR3 in amino acids: CAWSLFGGYNEQFF. The CDR3 nucleotides are TGTGCCTGGAGTCTATTTGGGGGATACAATGAGCAGTTCTTC.

This clonotype was picked up a small number of times. The chain combines TRBV20-1 with TRBJ1-5; D unresolved. Germline values: CDR1 DFQATT, CDR2 SNEGSKA (reference sequence). Trimming left V 3 bases short and J 5 bases short, with 11 bases between. This CDR3 comprises 13 residues. CDR3 protein: CSASQTADQPQHF. As DNA, the CDR3 is TGCAGTGCTAGCCAAACGGCCGATCAGCCCCAGCATTTT.

Ten or more counts support this clonotype. The chain has TRBV12-3 or TRBV12-4 and TRBJ2-7; 7 bases agree with TRBD1. V trimming: 5 bases; J trimming: 2 bases; junction bases outside the gene matches: 3. CDR3 length: 13 residues. In DNA, the CDR3 is TGTGCCAGCAGTACAGGGGAAACCTACGAGCAGTACTTC. Translation gives CASSTGETYEQYF.

Ten or more counts support this clonotype. The rearrangement uses TRBV20-1 and TRBJ2-3, with D perhaps matching TRBD1 (6 bases). Germline-derived CDR1 and CDR2 are DFQATT and SNEGSKA (reference sequence). The CDR3 contains 14 residues. V shed 5 bases and J shed 2 bases, with 14 bases lying between them. The CDR3 is CSASRRDITDTQYF. The CDR3 nucleotides are TGCAGTGCTTCCAGACGGGACATCACAGATACGCAGTATTTT.

The rearrangement links TRBV5-6 to TRBJ2-7, with D possibly TRBD2 on 6 matching bases. CDR1 is SGHDT and CDR2 is YYEEEE in the germline V gene. The CDR3 length is 15 residues. V lost 0 bases and J lost 0, with 10 bases in between. CDR3 sequence: CASSLDRGLSYEQYF. CDR3 DNA: TGTGCCAGCAGCTTGGATCGGGGACTCTCCTACGAGCAGTACTTC.

This clonotype was recorded many times. This chain links TRBV11-2 with TRBJ2-3; D ambiguous. The V end was cut by 3 bases, the J end by 7 bases, with 17 bases between. Germline V gene lookup returns CDR1 SGHAT and CDR2 FQNNGV. The CDR3 totals 15 residues. In DNA, the CDR3 is TGTGCCAGCAGCTTCGACTCGTTCAAAGGCCATACGCAGTATTTT. Encoded protein: CASSFDSFKGHTQYF.

In its sample, this clonotype was seen many times. CDR3 DNA sequence: TGTGCCTGGAGTGTAGGAGCCCCAGAGACCCAGTACTTC. Translation gives CAWSVGAPETQYF. The rearrangement joins TRBV30 to TRBJ2-5; no definite D call. CDR3 length: 13 residues. The V gene's germline CDR1 is GTSNPN and CDR2 SVGIG (reference sequence). Trimming cost V 0 bases and J 4 bases, with 9 bases left between them.

This clonotype was picked up many times. The rearrangement uses TRBV30 and TRBJ2-7; TRBD1 aligns across 7 bases. This CDR3 contains 13 residues. CDR1 is GTSNPN, CDR2 SVGIG, per germline (reference sequence). J gave up 9 bases and V 3 bases, and 11 bases lay outside the gene matches. The CDR3 DNA reads TGTGCCTGGAGCGACCCGGGACAGCGAGTGCAGTACTTC. Translation: CAWSDPGQRVQYF.

This clonotype appeared many times. The chain links TRBV5-1 to TRBJ1-5; D might be TRBD1 (5 bases). Per germline, CDR1 SGHRS and CDR2 YFSETQ. Trimming shortened V by 4 bases and J by 6 bases, and 14 bases separated the two germline ends. The CDR3 runs to 14 residues. CDR3 sequence: CASSPSGAGQPQHF. CDR3 in DNA: TGCGCCAGCAGCCCGTCTGGGGCCGGTCAGCCCCAGCATTTT.

In this sample, this clonotype turned up many times. Here the CDR3 DNA reads TGTGCCACCAGCAGAGACCTCACTAGCGGCCGATCCTACAATGAGCAGTTCTTC. It encodes CATSRDLTSGRSYNEQFF. This rearrangement joins TRBV15 to TRBJ2-1, with 8 bases that match TRBD2. The CDR3 totals 18 residues. Germline-derived CDR1 and CDR2 are LNHNV and YYDKDF (reference sequence). Losses at the gene ends were 0 bases for V and 1 base for J; bases not matched to a gene: 8.

This chain uses TRBV28 with TRBJ2-5; D not resolved. The germline gives CDR1 MDHEN, CDR2 SYDVKM. The CDR3 is 17 residues long. V was cut by 6 bases and J by 2 bases, with 22 bases left in between. CDR3 residues: CASSFTYGPGDQETQYF. In DNA, the CDR3 is TGTGCCAGCAGCTTTACCTATGGTCCAGGAGATCAAGAGACCCAGTACTTC.

CDR3 sequence (DNA): TGTGCCAGCAGCCCGACAGGGTCAGGGGCCCAGCATTTT. It translates to CASSPTGSGAQHF. V usage is TRBV4-2 and J usage is TRBJ1-5, with 7 bases that match TRBD1. The CDR3 totals 13 residues. Germline assignment: CDR1 LGHNA and CDR2 YNFKEQ. The junction had 8 bases not matched to a gene; V was cut back by 4 bases and J by 11 bases.

This clonotype occurred many times. The V and J genes are TRBV5-1 and TRBJ2-1; D gene unclear. The CDR3 is made up of 14 amino acids. Germline V gene lookup returns CDR1 SGHRS and CDR2 YFSETQ. V was clipped by 4 bases and J by 1 base, with 9 bases between them. This chain's CDR3 is CASSNPRSYNEQFF. DNA for the CDR3: TGCGCCAGCAGCAACCCACGTTCCTACAATGAGCAGTTCTTC.

The chain joins TRBV5-1 to TRBJ2-5; D possibly corresponds to TRBD2 (6 bases). The CDR3 length is 15 residues. V was trimmed by 3 bases and J by 8 bases, leaving 20 bases between them. Germline V gene data show CDR1 as SGHRS and CDR2 as YFSETQ. The CDR3 is CASSSGPGRIDTQYF. In nucleotides, the CDR3 is TGCGCCAGCAGCTCAGGACCAGGGAGGATTGACACCCAGTACTTC.

This clonotype was observed a few times. The J gene is TRBJ1-4, the V gene TRBV6-6; D might be TRBD1 (5 bases). Trimming removed 2 bases from V and 8 bases from J, with 12 bases in between. The CDR3 has 14 residues. CDR1 and CDR2 (germline): MNHNY, SVGAGI (reference sequence). The CDR3 reads CASSYRQSGEKLFF. CDR3 coding DNA: TGTGCCAGCAGTTACAGACAGAGTGGCGAAAAACTGTTTTTT.

This clonotype appeared a few times. This chain uses TRBV3-1 with TRBJ2-1, with 7 bases matching TRBD2. Trimming cost V 2 bases and J 8 bases; bases outside gene matches: 6. CDR3 length: 14 amino acids. The germline V gene has CDR1 LGHDT and CDR2 YNNKEL (reference sequence). The CDR3 sequence: CASSQSRGSYEQFF. CDR3 coding DNA: TGTGCCAGCAGCCAATCTCGCGGGAGCTATGAGCAGTTCTTC.

This clonotype has a count of ten or more. The V gene is TRBV2, the J gene TRBJ1-5; 8 bases are shared with TRBD1. The CDR3 extends over 13 amino acids. Germline values: CDR1 SNHLY, CDR2 FYNNEI. V trimming: 7 bases; J trimming: 5 bases; junction bases outside the gene matches: 4. This CDR3 is CASNLDRDQPQHF. For the CDR3, the DNA is TGTGCCAGCAACTTGGACAGGGATCAGCCCCAGCATTTT.

This clonotype was picked up many times. The chain employs TRBV6-6 and TRBJ2-1; the match to TRBD1 covers 8 bases. This CDR3 has 13 residues. The V segment lost 2 bases and the J segment 7 bases; nucleotides outside the gene matches: 1. From germline, CDR1 is MNHNY and CDR2 SVGAGI (reference sequence). The CDR3 coding sequence is TGTGCCAGCAGTTACGACAGGGGAAATGAGCAGTTCTTC. This encodes CASSYDRGNEQFF.

The rearrangement joins TRBV20-1 to TRBJ1-4; no definite D call. V lost 0 bases and J lost 0, with 5 bases in between. Germline CDR1 reads DFQATT; CDR2 reads SNEGSKA (reference sequence). The CDR3 has 14 amino acids. In DNA, the CDR3 is TGCAGTGCTAGAGAGATATCAACTAATGAAAAACTGTTTTTT. Its translation is CSAREISTNEKLFF.

In this sample, this clonotype turned up many times. The V and J genes are TRBV30 and TRBJ2-6; D not certain. Germline V lookup: CDR1 GTSNPN, CDR2 SVGIG (reference sequence). The CDR3 spans 14 residues. V lost 7 bases and J 0 bases, leaving 10 bases between the germline ends. The chain's CDR3 is CASPPSSGANVLTF. The CDR3 nucleotides are TGTGCCTCGCCCCCCAGCTCTGGGGCCAACGTCCTGACTTTC.